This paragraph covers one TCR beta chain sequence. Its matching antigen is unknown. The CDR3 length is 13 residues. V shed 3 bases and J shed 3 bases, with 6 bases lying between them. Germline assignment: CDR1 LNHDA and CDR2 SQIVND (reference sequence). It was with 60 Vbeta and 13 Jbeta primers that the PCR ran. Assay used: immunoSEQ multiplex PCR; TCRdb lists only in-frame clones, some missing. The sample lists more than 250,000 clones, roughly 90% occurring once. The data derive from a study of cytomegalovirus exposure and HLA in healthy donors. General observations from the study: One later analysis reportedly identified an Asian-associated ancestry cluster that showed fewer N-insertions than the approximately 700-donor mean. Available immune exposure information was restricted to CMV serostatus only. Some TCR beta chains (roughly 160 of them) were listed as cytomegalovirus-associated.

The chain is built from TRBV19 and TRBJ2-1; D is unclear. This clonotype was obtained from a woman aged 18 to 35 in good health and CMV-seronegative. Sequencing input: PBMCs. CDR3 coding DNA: TGTGCCAGTAGTATTGGCCACTACAATGAGCAGTTCTTC. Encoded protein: CASSIGHYNEQFF.